The 24 T cell receptor beta chains given below trace back to one sample, sequenced in a study of CD8 T cells in ankylosing spondylitis (dated by TCRdb to the late 2010s). Library preparation was by 5' RACE. TCRdb lists the instrument as Illumina HiSeq 2500. Through fastp at Q25 and MiXCR, TCRdb rebuilt clones from the public reads, retaining in-frame beta chains. Rows merge per CDR3 protein into single entries with the most common DNA and genes. The sample table shows about 140,000 distinct CDR3 sequences, and around 10% are seen once. The ten largest clones add up to roughly 4.5% of the sample. The sample was blood, either unsorted or a sorted T cell fraction (not recorded which). The receptors stem from a female donor with ankylosing spondylitis or in good health (not recorded which).

This clonotype was seen just once. J is TRBJ2-3 and V is TRBV19, with 8 bases fitting TRBD1. V lost 5 bases to trimming and J lost 2 bases; unmatched junction nucleotides: 9. The germline V gene has CDR1 LNHDA and CDR2 SQIVND (reference sequence). This CDR3 has 16 amino acids. CDR3 nucleotide sequence: TGTGCCAGTAGTTCTCCTGGGACAGGTTACACAGATACGCAGTATTTT. Translating it yields CASSSPGTGYTDTQYF.

This clonotype was seen ten or more times. The rearrangement joins TRBV11-2 to TRBJ2-1, with a tentative D call TRBD2 (6 bases). CDR1 SGHAT and CDR2 FQNNGV come from the germline V gene. Trimming cost V 2 bases and J 1 base, with 12 bases left between them. CDR3 length: 16 residues. The CDR3 DNA reads TGTGCCAGCAGCTTAATTGTGGGGACTTCCTACAATGAGCAGTTCTTC. This codes for CASSLIVGTSYNEQFF.

The chain couples TRBV19 to TRBJ1-5; D remains ambiguous. V was shortened by 1 base and J by 2 bases, with 15 bases between the two germline ends. There are 17 residues in the CDR3. Germline loops: CDR1 LNHDA, CDR2 SQIVND (reference sequence). The CDR3 reads CASSIVGGIVGNQPQHF. DNA of the CDR3: TGTGCCAGTAGTATAGTAGGCGGGATCGTGGGCAATCAGCCCCAGCATTTT. The full variable domain, with the rest looked up from reference TRBV19 and TRBJ1-5, is DGGITQSPKYLFRKEGQNVTLSCEQNLNHDAMYWYRQDPGQGLRLIYYSQIVNDFQKGDIAEGYSVSREKKESFPLTVTSAQKNPTAFYLCASSIVGGIVGNQPQHFGDGTRLSIL.

Only a few counts were recorded for this clonotype. This chain links TRBV20-1 with TRBJ1-1; no definite D call. This CDR3 region has 11 residues. V lost 6 bases and J lost 8, with 13 bases in between. The germline V gene has CDR1 DFQATT and CDR2 SNEGSKA (reference sequence). The CDR3 here is CSALGVREAFF. The CDR3 coding sequence is TGCAGTGCCCTCGGGGTTCGCGAAGCTTTCTTT.

This chain links TRBV20-1 with TRBJ1-1; TRBD1 might be the D (5 bases). Trimming pared 3 bases from V and 1 base from J, leaving 9 bases between. This CDR3 has 13 residues. Germline CDR1 DFQATT, CDR2 SNEGSKA (reference sequence). The DNA for the CDR3 is TGCAGTGCTAGGGGGGAAACGAACACTGAAGCTTTCTTT. Translated: CSARGETNTEAFF.

In its sample, this clonotype was seen many times. The genes are TRBV5-1 and TRBJ1-5; perhaps TRBD1 as D (5 bases). V lost 4 bases and J lost 4, with 12 bases in between. The CDR3 length is 14 residues. Germline CDR1 is SGHRS and CDR2 is YFSETQ. The CDR3 loop reads CASSTTGLNQPQHF. CDR3 in DNA: TGCGCCAGCAGCACCACAGGTCTGAATCAGCCCCAGCATTTT.

This clonotype was seen ten or more times. This chain connects TRBV6-5 to TRBJ2-3, with D uncertain. The germline gives CDR1 MNHEY, CDR2 SVGAGI. The CDR3 has 16 amino acids. Deletions cut 2 bases from V and 3 bases from J, with 15 bases between. The CDR3 sequence is CASSYNLGSATDTQYF. The DNA of the CDR3 is TGTGCCAGCAGTTACAACCTAGGGTCGGCAACAGATACGCAGTATTTT.

CDR3 amino acids: CASSLFSKNTGELFF. In DNA form, the CDR3 reads TGTGCCAGCAGCTTATTCAGCAAGAACACCGGGGAGCTGTTTTTT. V gene TRBV7-2 combines with J gene TRBJ2-2; no clear D gene. The V end lost 2 bases, the J end lost 1 base, and 8 bases lay between the germline ends. The CDR3 totals 15 residues. The V gene's germline CDR1 is SGHTA and CDR2 FQGNSA.

A remark on this clonotype: A much larger clone is a single base away; this may be a read error. J is TRBJ2-7 and V is TRBV18; 8 bases align to TRBD1. This CDR3 is built from 13 residues. Germline CDR1 reads KGHSH; CDR2 reads LQKENI. Unmatched junction bases numbered 4, after V lost 0 bases and J lost 9 bases. The CDR3 DNA is TGTGCCAGCTCACCACCGGACAGGGACGGGCAGTACTTC. It encodes CASSPPDRDGQYF.

This clonotype was seen ten or more times. The chain carries TRBV6-1 and TRBJ2-3; possibly TRBD1 or TRBD2 for D (6 bases each). Looked up from germline, CDR1 is MNHNS and CDR2 is SASEGT. This CDR3 region has 15 residues. Trimming pared 4 bases from V and 4 bases from J, leaving 15 bases between. CDR3 bases: TGTGCCAGCAGTGCCTGGAGGGGGTCCCCAGATACGCAGTATTTT. Translating it yields CASSAWRGSPDTQYF.

This clonotype was observed at least ten times. The chain has TRBV24-1 and TRBJ2-3, with TRBD1 matching over 11 bases. V gave up 4 bases and J gave up 5 bases; unmatched junction bases: 7. Germline V gene lookup returns CDR1 KGHDR and CDR2 SFDVKD. This CDR3 comprises 16 residues. The CDR3 is CATSDLGQGAVDTQYF. Here the CDR3 DNA reads TGTGCCACCAGTGACCTCGGACAGGGGGCTGTAGATACGCAGTATTTT.

This clonotype was counted at least ten times. This sequence joins TRBV21-1 and TRBJ1-4; the table's D call, TRBD1, has no DNA check behind it. TRBV21-1 is a recognized pseudogene. The CDR3 runs 17 residues. CDR3 nucleotide sequence: TGTGCCAGCAGCAACCCTCGGGACATAACAACTAATGAAAAACTGTTTTTT. This translates into CASSNPRDITTNEKLFF.

This clonotype was recorded at least ten times. This chain connects TRBV20-1 to TRBJ2-7; 7 bases agree with TRBD2. This CDR3 has 16 amino acids. V was pared by 5 bases and J by 1 base, with 14 bases of the junction left unmatched. The germline V gene encodes CDR1 DFQATT and CDR2 SNEGSKA (reference sequence). The DNA for the CDR3 is TGCAGTGCTCCCTCCCCTTCTAGCGGAGGGTCCTACGAGCAGTACTTC. It translates to CSAPSPSSGGSYEQYF.

At least ten counts were recorded for this clonotype. The chain carries TRBV4-1 and TRBJ1-1, with 8 bases matching TRBD1. CDR3 length: 15 amino acids. The germline V gene encodes CDR1 MGHRA and CDR2 YSYEKL. V was pared by 9 bases and J by 7 bases, with 16 bases of the junction left unmatched. The CDR3 sequence is CASRDRGFSPHEAFF. CDR3 DNA: TGCGCCAGTAGAGACAGGGGTTTCAGTCCGCATGAAGCTTTCTTT.

This clonotype was counted at least ten times. The CDR3: CASGRGRSGNTIYF. CDR3 DNA: TGTGCCAGCGGCAGGGGACGCTCTGGAAACACCATATATTTT. The chain couples TRBV7-9 to TRBJ1-3, with D maybe TRBD1 (6 bases). Trimming stripped 8 bases from V and 0 bases from J, with 11 bases between. CDR3 length: 14 amino acids. Germline-derived CDR1 and CDR2 are SEHNR and FQNEAQ (reference sequence).

This clonotype was recorded many times. The chain uses TRBV7-2 and TRBJ1-6; 7 positions match TRBD1. V dropped 0 bases and J dropped 7; count of bases not matched to a gene: 12. The CDR3 sequence is 18 residues long. Germline values: CDR1 SGHTA, CDR2 FQGNSA. CDR3 nucleotide sequence: TGTGCCAGCAGCTTAGCCCAAAAACGGACAGGCCGCAATTCACCCCTCCACTTT. This codes for CASSLAQKRTGRNSPLHF.

This clonotype has at least ten counts. The V gene is TRBV11-2, the J gene TRBJ2-2, with 7 bases matching TRBD1. Losses at the gene ends were 7 bases for V and 4 bases for J; bases not matched to a gene: 6. This CDR3 region has 14 residues. Germline CDR1 SGHAT, CDR2 FQNNGV. In DNA form, the CDR3 reads TGTGCCAGCACTACAGGGGTGGTCACCGGGGAGCTGTTTTTT. This codes for CASTTGVVTGELFF.

This clonotype was seen just once. V is TRBV5-4 and J is TRBJ2-6; D perhaps matches TRBD1 (6 bases). This CDR3 region has 15 residues. Between the trimmed V and J ends, which lost 4 bases and 4 bases, there was a span of 12 bases. Germline V gene data show CDR1 as SGHNT and CDR2 as YYREEE (reference sequence). This CDR3 reads CASSVQGFGANVLTF. The CDR3, as DNA: TGTGCCAGCAGCGTTCAGGGGTTCGGGGCCAACGTCCTGACTTTC.

This clonotype was seen ten or more times. The rearrangement joins TRBV15 to TRBJ1-6; a weak D match, TRBD1 (5 bases). Trimming shortened V by 1 base and J by 10 bases, and 17 bases separated the two germline ends. The CDR3 has 16 residues. Germline assignment: CDR1 LNHNV and CDR2 YYDKDF (reference sequence). This CDR3 is CATSRVFGAKGSPLHF. CDR3 nucleotides: TGTGCCACCAGCAGAGTCTTTGGGGCCAAGGGATCACCCCTCCACTTT.

This clonotype was counted many times. The chain carries TRBV20-1 and TRBJ2-1; 10 nucleotides agree with TRBD2. CDR1 and CDR2 from the germline V gene are DFQATT and SNEGSKA (reference sequence). The V and J ends lost 6 bases and 6 bases, in that order; junction bases with no gene match: 11. The CDR3 runs to 15 residues. CDR3 DNA: TGCAGTGCGACATCCAGCGGGAGGGCCGGCAATGAGCAGTTCTTC. Translating gives CSATSSGRAGNEQFF.

As concerns this clonotype: A much larger clone differs by one base, so this may be a read error. The chain has TRBV14 and TRBJ1-1; no reliable D call. Between the trimmed V and J ends, which lost 7 bases and 3 bases, there was a span of 18 bases. In germline, CDR1 is SGHDN, CDR2 FVKESK. The CDR3 is 15 amino acids. The CDR3 protein is CASNQVVYGDTEAFF. The DNA for the CDR3 is TGTGCCAGCAACCAGGTGGTTTACGGCGACACTGAAGCTTTCTTT.

This clonotype was found many times. V is TRBV4-2 and J is TRBJ2-1; 9 nucleotides agree with TRBD1. The junction had 8 bases not matched to a gene; V was cut back by 4 bases and J by 7 bases. This CDR3 has 15 residues. Germline lookup yields CDR1 LGHNA and CDR2 YNFKEQ. The CDR3 bases are TGTGCCAGCAGCCCAGGGACAGGGAGATTAAATGAGCAGTTCTTC. Translating it yields CASSPGTGRLNEQFF.

The V call is TRBV6-1, the J call TRBJ2-3, with 8 bases identical to TRBD2. CDR1 and CDR2 (germline): MNHNS, SASEGT. This CDR3 region has 15 residues. After removal of 4 bases from V and 6 bases from J, the junction contained 9 bases not matched to a gene. The CDR3 here is CASSVFRGGSDTQYF. The CDR3 region has the DNA TGTGCCAGCAGTGTGTTCCGCGGGGGGTCGGATACGCAGTATTTT.

Ten or more counts support this clonotype. CDR3 sequence: CSVESTYGYTF. The CDR3 nucleotides are TGCAGCGTGGAGTCTACATATGGCTACACCTTC. The chain joins TRBV29-1 to TRBJ1-2; the D is unclear. The CDR3 loop spans 11 amino acids. V was clipped by 6 bases and J by 5 bases, with 10 bases between them. In germline, CDR1 is SQVTM, CDR2 ANQGSEA.